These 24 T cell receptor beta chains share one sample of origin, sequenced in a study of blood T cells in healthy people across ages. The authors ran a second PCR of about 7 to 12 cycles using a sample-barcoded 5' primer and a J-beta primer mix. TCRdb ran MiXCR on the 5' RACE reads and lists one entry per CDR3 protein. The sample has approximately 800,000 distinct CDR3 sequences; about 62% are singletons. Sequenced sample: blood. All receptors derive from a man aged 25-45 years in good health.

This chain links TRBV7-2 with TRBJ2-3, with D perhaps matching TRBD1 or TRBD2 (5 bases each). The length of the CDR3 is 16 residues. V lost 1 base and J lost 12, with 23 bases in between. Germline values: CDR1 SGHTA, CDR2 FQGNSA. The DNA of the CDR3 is TGTGCCAGCAGCTTAGGTGTTACGGGGCCTACTTCCCAACAGTATTTT. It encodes CASSLGVTGPTSQQYF.

CDR3 coding DNA: TGTGCCAGCAGCGACCTTATTGTTCGTGAGCAGTTCTTC. Protein product: CASSDLIVREQFF. The rearrangement links TRBV2 to TRBJ2-1; D not resolved. The CDR3 spans 13 residues. Looked up from germline, CDR1 is SNHLY and CDR2 is FYNNEI. V was cut by 6 bases and J by 9 bases, with 15 bases left in between.

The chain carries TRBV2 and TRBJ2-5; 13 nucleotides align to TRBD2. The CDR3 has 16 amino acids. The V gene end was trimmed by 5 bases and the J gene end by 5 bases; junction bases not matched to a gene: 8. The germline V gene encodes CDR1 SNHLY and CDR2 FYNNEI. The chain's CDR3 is CASSTTSGGADETQYF. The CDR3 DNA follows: TGTGCCAGCAGTACTACTAGCGGGGGGGCTGATGAGACCCAGTACTTC. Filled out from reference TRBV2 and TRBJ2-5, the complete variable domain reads EPEVTQTPSHQVTQMGQEVILRCVPISNHLYFYWYRQILGQKVEFLVSFYNNEISEKSEIFDDQFSVERPDGSNFTLKIRSTKLEDSAMYFCASSTTSGGADETQYFGPGTRLLVL.

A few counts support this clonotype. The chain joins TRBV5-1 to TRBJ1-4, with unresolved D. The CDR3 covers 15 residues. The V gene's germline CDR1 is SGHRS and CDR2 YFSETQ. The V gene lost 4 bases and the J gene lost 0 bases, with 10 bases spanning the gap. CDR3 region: CASSPGRATNEKLFF. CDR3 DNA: TGCGCCAGCAGCCCCGGGAGGGCAACTAATGAAAAACTGTTTTTT.

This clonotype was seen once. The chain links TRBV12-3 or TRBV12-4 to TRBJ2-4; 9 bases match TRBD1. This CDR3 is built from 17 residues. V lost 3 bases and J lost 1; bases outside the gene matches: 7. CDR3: CASSLYRDRVAKNIQYF. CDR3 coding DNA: TGTGCCAGCAGTTTGTACCGGGACAGGGTGGCCAAAAACATTCAGTACTTC.

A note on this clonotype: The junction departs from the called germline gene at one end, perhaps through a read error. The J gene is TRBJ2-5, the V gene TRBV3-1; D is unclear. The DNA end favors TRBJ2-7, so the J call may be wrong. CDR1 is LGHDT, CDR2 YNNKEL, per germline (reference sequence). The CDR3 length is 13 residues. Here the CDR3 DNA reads TGTGCTAGCAGCCAAGTCCTTAGCACCGAGCAGTACTTC. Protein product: CASSQVLSTEQYF.

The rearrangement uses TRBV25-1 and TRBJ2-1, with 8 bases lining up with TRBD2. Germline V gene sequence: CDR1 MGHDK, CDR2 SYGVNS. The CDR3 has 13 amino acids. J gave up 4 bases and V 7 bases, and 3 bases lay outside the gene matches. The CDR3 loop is CASKGLEYNEQFF. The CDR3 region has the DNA TGTGCCAGCAAGGGACTAGAATACAATGAGCAGTTCTTC.

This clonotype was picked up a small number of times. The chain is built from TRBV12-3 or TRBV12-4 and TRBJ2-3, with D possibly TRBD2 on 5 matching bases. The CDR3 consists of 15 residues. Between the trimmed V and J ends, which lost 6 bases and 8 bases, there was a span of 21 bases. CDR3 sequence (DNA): TGTGCCAGCAGAGGACCCGGGATCTGGGAAGGTACGCAGTATTTT. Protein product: CASRGPGIWEGTQYF.

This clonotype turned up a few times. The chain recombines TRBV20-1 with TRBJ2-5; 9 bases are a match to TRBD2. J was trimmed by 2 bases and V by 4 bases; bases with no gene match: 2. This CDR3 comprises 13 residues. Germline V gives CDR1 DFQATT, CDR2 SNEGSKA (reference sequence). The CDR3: CSAKLAGQETQYF. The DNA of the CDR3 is TGCAGTGCTAAGCTAGCGGGACAAGAGACCCAGTACTTC.

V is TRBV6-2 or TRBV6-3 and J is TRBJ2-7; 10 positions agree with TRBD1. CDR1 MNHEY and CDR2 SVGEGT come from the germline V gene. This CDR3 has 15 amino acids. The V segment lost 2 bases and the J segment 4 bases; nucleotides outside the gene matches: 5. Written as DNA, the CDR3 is TGTGCCAGCAGTTACGAGGGACAGGGGTGGTACGAGCAGTACTTC. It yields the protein CASSYEGQGWYEQYF.

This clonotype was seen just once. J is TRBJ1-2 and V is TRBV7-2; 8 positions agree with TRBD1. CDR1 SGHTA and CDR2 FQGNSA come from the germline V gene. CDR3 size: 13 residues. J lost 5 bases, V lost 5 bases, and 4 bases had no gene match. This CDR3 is CASSNQGAYGYTF. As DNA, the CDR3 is TGTGCCAGCAGCAACCAGGGGGCATATGGCTACACCTTC.

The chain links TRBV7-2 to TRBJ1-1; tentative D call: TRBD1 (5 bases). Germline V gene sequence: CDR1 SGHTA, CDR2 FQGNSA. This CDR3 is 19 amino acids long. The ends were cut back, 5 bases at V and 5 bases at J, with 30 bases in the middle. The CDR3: CASSAQAPSPPRGGTEAFF. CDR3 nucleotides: TGTGCCAGCAGCGCACAGGCCCCCAGCCCCCCCCGTGGAGGGACTGAAGCTTTCTTT.

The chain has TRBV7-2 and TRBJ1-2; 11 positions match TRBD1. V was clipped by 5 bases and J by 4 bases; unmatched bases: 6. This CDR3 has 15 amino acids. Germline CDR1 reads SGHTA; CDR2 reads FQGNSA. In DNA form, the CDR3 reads TGTGCCAGCAGCCTAGGGACAGGGGGTCGCTATGGCTACACCTTC. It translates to CASSLGTGGRYGYTF.

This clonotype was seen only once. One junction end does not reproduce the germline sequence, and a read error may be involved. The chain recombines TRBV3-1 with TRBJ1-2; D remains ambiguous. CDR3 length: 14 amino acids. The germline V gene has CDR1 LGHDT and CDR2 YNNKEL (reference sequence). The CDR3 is CASSQDSRGSGHTF. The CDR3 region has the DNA TGTGCCAGCAGCCAAGATTCCAGAGGGAGTGGCCACACCTTC.

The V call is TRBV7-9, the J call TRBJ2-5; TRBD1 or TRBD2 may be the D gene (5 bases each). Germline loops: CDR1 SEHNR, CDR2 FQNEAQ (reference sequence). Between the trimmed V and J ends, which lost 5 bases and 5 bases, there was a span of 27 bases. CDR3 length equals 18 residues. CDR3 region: CASSPPRGAIGVGETQYF. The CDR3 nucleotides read TGTGCCAGCAGCCCGCCTAGGGGAGCCATCGGGGTTGGCGAGACCCAGTACTTC. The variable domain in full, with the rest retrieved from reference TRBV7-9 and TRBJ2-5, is DTGVSQNPRHKITKRGQNVTFRCDPISEHNRLYWYRQTLGQGPEFLTYFQNEAQLEKSRLLSDRFSAERPKGSFSTLEIQRTEQGDSAMYLCASSPPRGAIGVGETQYFGPGTRLLVL.

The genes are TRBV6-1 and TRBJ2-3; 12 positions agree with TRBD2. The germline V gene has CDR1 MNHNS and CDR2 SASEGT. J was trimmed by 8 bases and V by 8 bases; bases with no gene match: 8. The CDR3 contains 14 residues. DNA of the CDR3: TGTGCCAGCCTAGCGGGGGGGGCGGGATCTACGCAGTATTTT. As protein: CASLAGGAGSTQYF.

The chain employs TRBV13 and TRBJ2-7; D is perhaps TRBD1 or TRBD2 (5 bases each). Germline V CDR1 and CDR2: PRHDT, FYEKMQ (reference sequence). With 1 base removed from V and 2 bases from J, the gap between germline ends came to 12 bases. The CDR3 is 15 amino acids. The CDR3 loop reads CASSLATGLAYEQYF. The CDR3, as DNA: TGTGCCAGCAGCTTAGCCACAGGACTTGCCTACGAGCAGTACTTC.

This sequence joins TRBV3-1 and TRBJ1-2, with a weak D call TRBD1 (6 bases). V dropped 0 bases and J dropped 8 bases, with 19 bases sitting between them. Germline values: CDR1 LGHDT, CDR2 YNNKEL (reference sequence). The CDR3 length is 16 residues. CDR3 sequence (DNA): TGTGCCAGCAGCCAAGAGGGGAACAGGGAATTGGCGGGCTACACCTTC. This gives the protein CASSQEGNRELAGYTF.

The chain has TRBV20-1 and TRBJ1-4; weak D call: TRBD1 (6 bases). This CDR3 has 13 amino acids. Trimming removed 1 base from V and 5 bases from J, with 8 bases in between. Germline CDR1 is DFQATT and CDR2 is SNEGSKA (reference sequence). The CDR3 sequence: CSARGTENEKLFF. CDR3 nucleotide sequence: TGCAGTGCTAGAGGGACAGAGAATGAAAAACTGTTTTTT.

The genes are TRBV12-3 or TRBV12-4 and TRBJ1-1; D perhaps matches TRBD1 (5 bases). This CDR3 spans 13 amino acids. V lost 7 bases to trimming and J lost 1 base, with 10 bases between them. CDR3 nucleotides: TGTGCCAGCAAGACAGACAGGAACACTGAAGCTTTCTTT. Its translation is CASKTDRNTEAFF.

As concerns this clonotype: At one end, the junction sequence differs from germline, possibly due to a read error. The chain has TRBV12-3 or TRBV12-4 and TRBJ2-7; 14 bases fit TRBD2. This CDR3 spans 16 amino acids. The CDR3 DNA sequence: TGTGCCAGCAATTTAGAAGGGACTAGCGGGGGATACGAGCAGTACTTC. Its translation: CASNLEGTSGGYEQYF.

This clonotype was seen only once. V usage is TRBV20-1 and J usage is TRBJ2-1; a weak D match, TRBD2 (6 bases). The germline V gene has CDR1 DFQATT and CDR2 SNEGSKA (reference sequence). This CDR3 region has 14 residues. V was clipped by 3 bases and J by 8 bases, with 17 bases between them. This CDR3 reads CSASPTGDIYEQFF. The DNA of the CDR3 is TGCAGTGCTAGCCCCACGGGAGATATCTATGAGCAGTTCTTC.

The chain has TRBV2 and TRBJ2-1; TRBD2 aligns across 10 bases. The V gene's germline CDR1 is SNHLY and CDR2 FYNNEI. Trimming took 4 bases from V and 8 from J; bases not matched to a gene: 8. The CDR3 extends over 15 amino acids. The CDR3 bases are TGTGCCAGCAGTGCGGCTAGCGGGAGATTGGATGAGCAGTTCTTC. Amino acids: CASSAASGRLDEQFF.

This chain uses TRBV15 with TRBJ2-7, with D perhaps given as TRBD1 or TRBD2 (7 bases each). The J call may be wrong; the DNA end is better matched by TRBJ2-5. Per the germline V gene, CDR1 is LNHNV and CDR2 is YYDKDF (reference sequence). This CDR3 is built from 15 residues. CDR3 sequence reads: CATSRDRGGGETQYF. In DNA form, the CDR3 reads TGTGCCACCAGCAGAGACAGGGGGGGAGGAGAGACCCAGTACTTC.